This TCR beta chain emerged from a study of shared clonotypes between healthy human individuals. General study findings and limits: It was only blood that was sampled, and tissue repertoires likely differ. Despite large depth, sorted-subset datasets appeared incompletely sequenced. Researchers found naive subsets generally carried larger estimated richness than memory subsets.

A CD45RA-negative memory subset and a CD45RA+ naive subset were separated from the CD4+ cells. Comment on this clone: Its target is not known.

Clones were sequenced by immunoSEQ multiplex PCR, and TCRdb holds only the in-frame ones, with some missing. The table has some 900,000 clones, approximately 80% seen once; the top ten hold about 1.5%. CDR1 is SGHTA, CDR2 FQGTGA, per germline. Trimming took 4 bases from V and 15 from J; bases not matched to a gene: 10. The CDR3 runs to 13 residues. The V and J genes are TRBV7-3 and TRBJ2-1, with 9 bases aligning to TRBD1. The sequenced material came from memory CD4+ T cells sorted from blood. Subset noted: CD45RA-negative fraction. This clonotype originated in a man between 18 and 35 years old in good health. The CDR3 nucleotides read TGTGCCAGCAGCTCTGCCCCCGGGACAGGGATGTTCTTC. Translated, it gives CASSSAPGTGMFF.